Listed below are T cell receptor beta chains from one sample, sequenced in a study of a mutant IDH1 vaccine in newly diagnosed glioma. This table comes from immunoSEQ multiplex PCR, and its TCRdb copy is limited to in-frame clones, with some not included. This sample has 50,000 to 70,000 clones, with approximately 80% found just once. No antigen has been identified for these receptors. The sample was PBMCs, taken from a glioma patient whose treatment included an IDH1 peptide vaccine. The receptors shown here come from a man aged 18 to 29 with glioma. Both conserved end residues are part of each CDR3.

>TRBV18|TRBJ1-2
CASSAQQSIYGYTF
>TRBV7-3|TRBJ2-5
CASSFSGRGETQYF
>TRBV11-2|TRBJ1-1
CASSLEGQGAAEAFF
>TRBV28|TRBJ1-1
CASRGRVHTEAFF
>TRBV7-8|TRBJ1-2
CASSPDSNYGYTF
>TRBV7-8|TRBJ2-1
CASSSNRQGQFF
>TRBV5-4|TRBJ2-7
CASSLGGDILSSYEQYF
>TRBV7-2|TRBJ2-3
CASSFGTQYTADTQYF
>TRBV5-6|TRBJ2-5
CASSLGGGFGRKQETQYF
>TRBV27|TRBJ2-7
CASSLSGRGTTAYEQYF
>TRBV7-2|TRBJ1-3
CASSLVGNRGLTGNTIYF
>TRBV27|TRBJ2-5
CASKRRTGVVEQETQYF
>TRBV7-2|TRBJ1-4
CASNPGTGYEKLFF
>TRBV5-1|TRBJ2-2
CASSLTGPNTGELFF
>TRBV6-1|TRBJ1-2
CASSEALTVGSNYGYTF
>TRBV19|TRBJ1-3
CASSPDRGLPGNTIYF
>TRBV6-5|TRBJ1-2
CASSYALAGADGYTF
>TRBV2|TRBJ1-3
CASSDGGRAHSGNTIYF
>TRBV4-2|TRBJ2-7
CASSQDSYEQYF
>TRBV5-6|TRBJ2-7
CASSLGWGGNYEQYF
>TRBV6-6|TRBJ1-3
CASSYSNVQGGNTIYF
>TRBV7-7|TRBJ1-1
CASSFRFNTEAFF
>TRBV28|TRBJ2-5
CASSWTSGRVETQYF
>TRBV5-6|TRBJ2-7
CASSFTGTVTYEQYF
>TRBV2|TRBJ2-2
CASSPAGRNTGELFF
>TRBV19|TRBJ1-5
CASSIDGYSNQPQHF
>TRBV21-1|TRBJ2-6
CASGRDLISGANVLTF
>TRBV5-1|TRBJ1-4
CASSLGTATNEKLFF
>TRBV19|TRBJ1-2
CASYGTSVYGYTF
>TRBV19|TRBJ2-5
CASSITGGQETQYF
>TRBV6-6|TRBJ2-7
CASSDAGAGRDEQYF